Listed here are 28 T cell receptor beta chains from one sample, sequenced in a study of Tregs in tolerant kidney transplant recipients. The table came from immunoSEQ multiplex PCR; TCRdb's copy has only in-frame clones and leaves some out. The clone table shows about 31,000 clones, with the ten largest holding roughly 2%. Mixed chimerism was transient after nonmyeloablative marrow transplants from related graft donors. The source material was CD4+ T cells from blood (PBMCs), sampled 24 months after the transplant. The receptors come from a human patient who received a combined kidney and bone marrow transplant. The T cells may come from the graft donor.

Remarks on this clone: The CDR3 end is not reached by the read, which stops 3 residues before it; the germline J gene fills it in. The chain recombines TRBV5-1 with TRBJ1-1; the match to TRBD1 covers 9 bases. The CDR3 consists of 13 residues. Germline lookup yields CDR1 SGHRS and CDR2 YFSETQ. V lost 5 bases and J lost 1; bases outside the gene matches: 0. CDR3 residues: CASRQGANTEAFF. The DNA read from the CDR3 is TGCGCCAGCAGACAGGGGGCGAACACTGAA.

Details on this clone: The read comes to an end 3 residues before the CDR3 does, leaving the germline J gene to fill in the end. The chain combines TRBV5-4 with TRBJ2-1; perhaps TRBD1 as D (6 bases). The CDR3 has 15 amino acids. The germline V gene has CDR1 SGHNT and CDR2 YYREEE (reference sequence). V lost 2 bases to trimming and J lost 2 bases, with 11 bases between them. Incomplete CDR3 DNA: TGTGCCAGCAGCTTAGGACAGTCCCCCTACAATGAG. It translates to CASSLGQSPYNE. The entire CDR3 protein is CASSLGQSPYNEQFF.

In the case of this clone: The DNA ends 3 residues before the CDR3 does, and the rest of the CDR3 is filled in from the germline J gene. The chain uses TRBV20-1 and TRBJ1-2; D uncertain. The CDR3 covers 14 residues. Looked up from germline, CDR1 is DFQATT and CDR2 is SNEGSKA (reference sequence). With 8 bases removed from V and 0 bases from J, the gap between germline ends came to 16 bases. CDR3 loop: CSTYTGAANYGYTF. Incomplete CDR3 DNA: TGCAGTACTTATACCGGAGCGGCTAACTATGGC.

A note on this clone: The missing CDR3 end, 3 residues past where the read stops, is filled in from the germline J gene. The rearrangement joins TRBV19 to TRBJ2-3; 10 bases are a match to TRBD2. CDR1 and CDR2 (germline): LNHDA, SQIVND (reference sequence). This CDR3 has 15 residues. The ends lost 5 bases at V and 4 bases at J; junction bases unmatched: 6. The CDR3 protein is CASSVLAGVSDTQYF. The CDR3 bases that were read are TGTGCCAGTAGTGTTCTAGCGGGAGTTTCAGATACG.

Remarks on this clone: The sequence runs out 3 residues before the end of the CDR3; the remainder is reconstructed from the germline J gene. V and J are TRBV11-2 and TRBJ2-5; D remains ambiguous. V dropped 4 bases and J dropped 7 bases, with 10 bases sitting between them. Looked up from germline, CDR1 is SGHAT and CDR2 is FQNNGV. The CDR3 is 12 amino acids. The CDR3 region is CASSYEGGTQYF. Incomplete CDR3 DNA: TGTGCCAGCAGCTACGAAGGCGGGACC.

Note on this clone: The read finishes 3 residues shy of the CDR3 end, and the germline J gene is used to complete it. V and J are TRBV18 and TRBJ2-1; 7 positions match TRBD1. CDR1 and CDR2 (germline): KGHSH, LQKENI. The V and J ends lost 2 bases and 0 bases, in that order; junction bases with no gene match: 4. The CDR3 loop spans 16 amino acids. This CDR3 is CASSPEGAGSYNEQFF. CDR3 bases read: TGTGCCAGCTCACCAGAGGGGGCGGGCTCCTACAATGAG.

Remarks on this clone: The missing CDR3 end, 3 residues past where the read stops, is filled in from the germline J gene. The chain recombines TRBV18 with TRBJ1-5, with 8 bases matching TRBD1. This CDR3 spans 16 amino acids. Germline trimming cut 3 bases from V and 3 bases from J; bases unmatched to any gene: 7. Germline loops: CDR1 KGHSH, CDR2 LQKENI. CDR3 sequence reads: CASSPSRQGLNQPQHF. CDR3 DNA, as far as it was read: TGTGCCAGCTCACCTTCCCGACAGGGGCTCAATCAGCCC. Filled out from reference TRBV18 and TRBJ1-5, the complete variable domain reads NAGVMQNPRHLVRRRGQEARLRCSPMKGHSHVYWYRQLPEEGLKFMVYLQKENIIDESGMPKERFSAEFPKEGPSILRIQQVVRGDSAAYFCASSPSRQGLNQPQHFGDGTRLSIL.

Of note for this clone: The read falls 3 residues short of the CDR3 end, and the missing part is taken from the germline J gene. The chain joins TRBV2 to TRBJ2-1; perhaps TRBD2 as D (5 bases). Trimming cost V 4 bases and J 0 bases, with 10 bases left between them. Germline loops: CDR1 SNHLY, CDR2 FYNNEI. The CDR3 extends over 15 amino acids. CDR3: CASSADYSSYNEQFF. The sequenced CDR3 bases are TGTGCCAGCAGTGCCGACTACAGCTCCTACAATGAG. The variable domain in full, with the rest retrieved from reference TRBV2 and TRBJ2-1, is EPEVTQTPSHQVTQMGQEVILRCVPISNHLYFYWYRQILGQKVEFLVSFYNNEISEKSEIFDDQFSVERPDGSNFTLKIRSTKLEDSAMYFCASSADYSSYNEQFFGPGTRLTVL.

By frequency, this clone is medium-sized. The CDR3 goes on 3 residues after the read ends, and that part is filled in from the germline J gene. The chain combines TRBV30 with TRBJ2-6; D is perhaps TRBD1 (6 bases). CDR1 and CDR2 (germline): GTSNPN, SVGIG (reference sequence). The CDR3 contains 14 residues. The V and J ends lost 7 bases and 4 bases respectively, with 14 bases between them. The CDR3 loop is CASQQGAGANVLTF. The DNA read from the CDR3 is TGTGCCTCTCAACAGGGTGCAGGGGCCAACGTC.

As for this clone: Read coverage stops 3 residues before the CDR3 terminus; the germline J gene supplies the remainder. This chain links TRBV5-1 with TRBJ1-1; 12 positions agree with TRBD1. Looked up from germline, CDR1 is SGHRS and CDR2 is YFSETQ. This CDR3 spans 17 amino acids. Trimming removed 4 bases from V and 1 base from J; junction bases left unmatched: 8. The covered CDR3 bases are TGCGCCAGCAGCCTACCCGGGACAGGGGGCTCGAACACTGAA. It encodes CASSLPGTGGSNTE. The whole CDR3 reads CASSLPGTGGSNTEAFF. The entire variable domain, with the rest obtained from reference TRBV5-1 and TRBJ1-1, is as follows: KAGVTQTPRYLIKTRGQQVTLSCSPISGHRSVSWYQQTPGQGLQFLFEYFSETQRNKGNFPGRFSGRQFSNSRSEMNVSTLELGDSALYLCASSLPGTGGSNTEAFFGQGTRLTVV.

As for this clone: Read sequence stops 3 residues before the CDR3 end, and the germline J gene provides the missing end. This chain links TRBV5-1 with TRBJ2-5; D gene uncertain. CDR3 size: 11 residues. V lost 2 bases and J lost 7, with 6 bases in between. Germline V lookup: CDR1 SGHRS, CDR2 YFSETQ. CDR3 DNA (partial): TGCGCCAGCAGCTTAGAAGGGACC. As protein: CASSLEGT. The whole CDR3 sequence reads CASSLEGTQYF.

The CDR3 reads CSAASGREHEQYF. CDR3 bases read: TGCAGTGCTGCAAGCGGGAGAGAGCACGAG. The rearrangement joins TRBV20-1 to TRBJ2-7; 8 bases agree with TRBD2. The read finishes 3 residues shy of the CDR3 end, and the germline J gene is used to complete it. CDR3 length equals 13 residues. Germline CDR1 DFQATT, CDR2 SNEGSKA (reference sequence). The junction had 8 bases not matched to a gene; V was cut back by 5 bases and J by 5 bases.

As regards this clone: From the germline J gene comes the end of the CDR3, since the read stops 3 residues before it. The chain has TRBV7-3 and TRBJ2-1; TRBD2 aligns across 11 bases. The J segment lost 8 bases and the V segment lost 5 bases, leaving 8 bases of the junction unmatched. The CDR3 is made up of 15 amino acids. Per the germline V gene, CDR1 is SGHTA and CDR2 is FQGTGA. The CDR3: CASSLGTSGRDEQFF. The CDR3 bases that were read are TGTGCCAGCAGCCTAGGGACTAGCGGCCGCGATGAG.

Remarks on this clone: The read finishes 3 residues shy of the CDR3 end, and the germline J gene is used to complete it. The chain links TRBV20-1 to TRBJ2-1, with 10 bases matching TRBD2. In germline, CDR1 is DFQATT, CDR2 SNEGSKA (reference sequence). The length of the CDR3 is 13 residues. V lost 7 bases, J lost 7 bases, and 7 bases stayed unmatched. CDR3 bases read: TGCAGTGTCGAGCGGGAGGGCCGGAATGAG. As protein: CSVEREGRNE. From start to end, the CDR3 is CSVEREGRNEQFF.

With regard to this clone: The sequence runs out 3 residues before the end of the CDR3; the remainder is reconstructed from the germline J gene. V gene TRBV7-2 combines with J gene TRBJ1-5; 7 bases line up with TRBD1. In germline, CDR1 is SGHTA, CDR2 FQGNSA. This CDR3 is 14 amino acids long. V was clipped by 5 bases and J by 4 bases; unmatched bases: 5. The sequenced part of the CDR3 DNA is TGTGCCAGCAGCCAAGGGACAGCTAATCAGCCC. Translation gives CASSQGTANQP. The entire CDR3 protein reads CASSQGTANQPQHF.

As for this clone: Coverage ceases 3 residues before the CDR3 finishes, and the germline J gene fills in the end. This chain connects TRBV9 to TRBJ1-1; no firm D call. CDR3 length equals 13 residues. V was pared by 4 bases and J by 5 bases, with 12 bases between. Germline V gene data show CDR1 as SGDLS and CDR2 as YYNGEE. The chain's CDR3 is CASSPDTGTEAFF. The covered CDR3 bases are TGTGCCAGCAGCCCAGACACGGGGACTGAA.

The CDR3 protein is CSAPRHNFYEQYF. The DNA read from the CDR3 is TGCAGTGCCCCTCGACATAACTTCTACGAG. This chain joins TRBV20-1 and TRBJ2-7; no reliable D call. From the germline J gene comes the end of the CDR3, since the read stops 3 residues before it. V lost 6 bases, J lost 3 bases, and 15 bases lay in between. The CDR3 spans 13 residues. The germline V gene encodes CDR1 DFQATT and CDR2 SNEGSKA (reference sequence).

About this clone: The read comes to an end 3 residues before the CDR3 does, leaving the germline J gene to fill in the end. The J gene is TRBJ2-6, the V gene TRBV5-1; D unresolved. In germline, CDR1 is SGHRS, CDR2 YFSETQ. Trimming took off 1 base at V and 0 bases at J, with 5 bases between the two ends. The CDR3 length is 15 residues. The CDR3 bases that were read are TGCGCCAGCAGCTTGATTAGCTCTGGGGCCAACGTC. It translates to CASSLISSGANV. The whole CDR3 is CASSLISSGANVLTF.

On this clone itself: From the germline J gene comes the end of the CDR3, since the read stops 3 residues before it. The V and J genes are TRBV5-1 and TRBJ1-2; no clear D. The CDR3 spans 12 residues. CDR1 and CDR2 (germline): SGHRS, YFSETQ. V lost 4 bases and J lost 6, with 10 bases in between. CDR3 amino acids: CASSPGFNGYTF. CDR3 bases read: TGCGCCAGCAGCCCGGGGTTCAATGGC.

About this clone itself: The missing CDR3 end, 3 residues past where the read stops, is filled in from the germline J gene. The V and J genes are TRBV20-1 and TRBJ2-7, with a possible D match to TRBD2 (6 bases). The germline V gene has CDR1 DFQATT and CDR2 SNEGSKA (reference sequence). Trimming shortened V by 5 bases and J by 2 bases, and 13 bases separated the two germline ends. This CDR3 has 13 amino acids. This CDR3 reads CSAGRDFAYEQYF. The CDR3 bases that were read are TGCAGTGCTGGACGGGACTTCGCCTACGAG.

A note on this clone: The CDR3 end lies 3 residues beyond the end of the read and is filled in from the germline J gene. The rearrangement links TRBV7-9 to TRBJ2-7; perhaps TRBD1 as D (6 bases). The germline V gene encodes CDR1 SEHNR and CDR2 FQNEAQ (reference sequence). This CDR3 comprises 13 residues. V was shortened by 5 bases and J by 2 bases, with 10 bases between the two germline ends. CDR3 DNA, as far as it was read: TGTGCCAGCAGCGCCAACAGGGCCTACGAG. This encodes CASSANRAYE. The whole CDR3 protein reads CASSANRAYEQYF.

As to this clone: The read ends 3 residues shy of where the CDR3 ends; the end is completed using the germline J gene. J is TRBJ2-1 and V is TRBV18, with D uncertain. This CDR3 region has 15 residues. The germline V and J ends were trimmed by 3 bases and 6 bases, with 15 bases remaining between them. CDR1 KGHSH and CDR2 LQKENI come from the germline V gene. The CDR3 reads CASSPSGLLLNEQFF. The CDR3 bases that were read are TGTGCCAGCTCACCTTCCGGTTTATTGCTCAATGAG.

Partial CDR3 DNA: TGTGCCAGCAGCTTAACGGTTTCGCCCGGGGACGAG. Translated: CASSLTVSPGDE. The CDR3 in its entirety is CASSLTVSPGDEQYF. V and J are TRBV7-3 and TRBJ2-7; weak D call: TRBD2 (5 bases). The CDR3 is cut off 3 residues early in the read; its end comes from the germline J gene. Trimming shortened V by 0 bases and J by 5 bases, and 14 bases separated the two germline ends. CDR3 length: 15 residues. The germline V gene has CDR1 SGHTA and CDR2 FQGTGA.

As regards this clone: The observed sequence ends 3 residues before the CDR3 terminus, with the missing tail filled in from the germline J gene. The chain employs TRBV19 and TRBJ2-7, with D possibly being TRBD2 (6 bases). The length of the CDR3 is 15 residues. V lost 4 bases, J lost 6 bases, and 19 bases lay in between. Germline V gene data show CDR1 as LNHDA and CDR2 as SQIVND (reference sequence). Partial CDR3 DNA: TGTGCCAGTAGTAGAGCCGGGACTTCCCTACCCGAG. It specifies CASSRAGTSLPE. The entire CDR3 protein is CASSRAGTSLPEQYF.

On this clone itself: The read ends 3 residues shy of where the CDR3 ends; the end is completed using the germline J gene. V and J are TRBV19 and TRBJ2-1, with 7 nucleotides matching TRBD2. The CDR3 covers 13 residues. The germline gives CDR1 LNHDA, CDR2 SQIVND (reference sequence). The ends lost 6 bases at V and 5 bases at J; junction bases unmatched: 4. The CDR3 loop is CASRLAPNNEQFF. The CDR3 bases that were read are TGTGCCAGTAGACTAGCGCCTAACAATGAG.

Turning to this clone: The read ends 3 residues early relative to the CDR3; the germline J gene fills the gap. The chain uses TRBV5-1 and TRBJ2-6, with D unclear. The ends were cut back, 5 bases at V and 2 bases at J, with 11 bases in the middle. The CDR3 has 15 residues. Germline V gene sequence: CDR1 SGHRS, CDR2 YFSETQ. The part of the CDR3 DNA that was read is TGCGCCAGCAGTGATGACAAGGCTGGGGCCAACGTC. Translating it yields CASSDDKAGANV. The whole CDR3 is CASSDDKAGANVLTF.

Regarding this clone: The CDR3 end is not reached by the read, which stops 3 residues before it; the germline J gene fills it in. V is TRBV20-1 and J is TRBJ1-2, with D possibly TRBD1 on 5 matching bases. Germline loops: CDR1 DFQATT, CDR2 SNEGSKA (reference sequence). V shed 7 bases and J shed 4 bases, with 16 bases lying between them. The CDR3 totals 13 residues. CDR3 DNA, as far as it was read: TGCAGTGTCGTGCGCGACAGCATCTATGGC. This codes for CSVVRDSIYG. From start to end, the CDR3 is CSVVRDSIYGYTF.

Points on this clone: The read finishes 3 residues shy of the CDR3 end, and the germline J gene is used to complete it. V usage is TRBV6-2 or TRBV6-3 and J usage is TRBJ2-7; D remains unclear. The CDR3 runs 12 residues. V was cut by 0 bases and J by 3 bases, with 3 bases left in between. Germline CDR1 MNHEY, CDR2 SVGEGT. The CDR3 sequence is CASSYSNYEQYF. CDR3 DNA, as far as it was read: TGTGCCAGCAGTTACTCTAACTACGAG.